This T cell receptor (beta chain) was recovered during a study of T cell responses to AZD1222 COVID-19 vaccine. As regards this clone: The antigen remains undetermined.

Study-wide findings and caveats: Spike-specific TCRs gained breadth and depth after people received two AZD1222 doses.

Profiled with immunoSEQ multiplex PCR; TCRdb holds only in-frame clones, not every one. The sample includes more than 100,000 clones, about 85% seen only once; the top ten take around 1.6%. This CDR3 is 12 amino acids long. Germline CDR1 SQVTM, CDR2 ANQGSEA. With 8 bases removed from V and 6 bases from J, the gap between germline ends came to 16 bases. This sequence originates from an adult in good health. This specimen was peripheral blood, taken on day 0 of AZD1222 vaccination. The chain joins TRBV29-1 to TRBJ1-2; D unclear. In DNA, the CDR3 is TGCAGCATCCGGACTTCGGAGAATGGCTACACCTTC. This codes for CSIRTSENGYTF.